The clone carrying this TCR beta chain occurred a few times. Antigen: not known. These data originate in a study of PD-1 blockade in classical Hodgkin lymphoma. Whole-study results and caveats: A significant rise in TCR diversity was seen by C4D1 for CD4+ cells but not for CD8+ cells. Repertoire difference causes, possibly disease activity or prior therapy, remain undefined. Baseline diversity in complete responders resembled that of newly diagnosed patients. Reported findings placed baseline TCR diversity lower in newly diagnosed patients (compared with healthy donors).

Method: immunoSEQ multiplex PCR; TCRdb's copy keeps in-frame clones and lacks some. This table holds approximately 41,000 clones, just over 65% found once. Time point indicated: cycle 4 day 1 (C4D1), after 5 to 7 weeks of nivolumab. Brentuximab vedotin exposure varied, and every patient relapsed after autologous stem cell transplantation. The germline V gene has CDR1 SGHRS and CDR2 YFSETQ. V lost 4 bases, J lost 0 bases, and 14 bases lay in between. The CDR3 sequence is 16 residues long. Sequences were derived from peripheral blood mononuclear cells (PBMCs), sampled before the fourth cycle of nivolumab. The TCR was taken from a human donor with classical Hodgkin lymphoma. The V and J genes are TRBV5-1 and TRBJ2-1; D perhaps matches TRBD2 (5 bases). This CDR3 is CASSAAPGSSYNEQFF. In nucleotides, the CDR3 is TGCGCCAGCAGCGCAGCCCCGGGAAGCTCCTACAATGAGCAGTTCTTC.